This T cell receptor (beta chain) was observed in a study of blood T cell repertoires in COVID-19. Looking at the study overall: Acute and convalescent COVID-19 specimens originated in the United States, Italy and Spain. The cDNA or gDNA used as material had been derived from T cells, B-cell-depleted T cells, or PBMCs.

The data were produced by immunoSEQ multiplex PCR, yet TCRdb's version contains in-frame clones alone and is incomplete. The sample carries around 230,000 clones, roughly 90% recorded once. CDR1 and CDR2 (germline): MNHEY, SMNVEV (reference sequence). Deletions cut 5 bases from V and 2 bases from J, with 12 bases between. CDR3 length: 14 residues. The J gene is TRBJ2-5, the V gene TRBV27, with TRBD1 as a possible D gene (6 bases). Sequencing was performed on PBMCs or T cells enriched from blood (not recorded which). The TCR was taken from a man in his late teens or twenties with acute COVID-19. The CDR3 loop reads CASSPRGGQETQYF. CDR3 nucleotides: TGTGCCAGCAGTCCCCGAGGGGGTCAAGAGACCCAGTACTTC.